Following are 7 T cell receptor beta chains from one sample sequenced in a study of OX40 agonist ivuxolimab in advanced cancers. Only in-frame clones appear in the TCRdb table, and some are missing; sequencing was by immunoSEQ multiplex PCR. The table has tens of thousands of clones, around 83% seen once. The source material was CD4+ or CD8+ T cells sorted from blood, sampled in a trial of the OX40 agonist ivuxolimab. The receptor set was obtained from an adult with an advanced solid tumor such as melanoma, head and neck, liver or kidney cancer.

The rearrangement uses TRBV6-5 and TRBJ2-4; either TRBD1 or TRBD2 may supply D (6 bases each). Trimming stripped 0 bases from V and 5 bases from J, with 14 bases between. CDR3 length: 16 residues. The germline V gene encodes CDR1 MNHEY and CDR2 SVGAGI. This CDR3 reads CASSYSGGSGQNIQYF. DNA of the CDR3: TGTGCCAGCAGTTACTCGGGGGGCTCAGGCCAAAACATTCAGTACTTC.

This clone was recorded only once. The chain carries TRBV2 and TRBJ2-1; tentatively, D is TRBD2 (6 bases). Deletions cut 6 bases from V and 7 bases from J, with 13 bases between. Germline V gives CDR1 SNHLY, CDR2 FYNNEI. The CDR3 runs to 13 residues. The CDR3: CASRGGMGNEQFF. The CDR3 coding sequence is TGTGCCAGCAGGGGGGGAATGGGAAATGAGCAGTTCTTC.

This chain uses TRBV27 with TRBJ2-1; tentatively, D is TRBD2 (6 bases). Germline loops: CDR1 MNHEY, CDR2 SMNVEV (reference sequence). Trimming removed 1 base at V and 0 bases at J, with 7 bases between. This CDR3 region has 15 residues. This CDR3 reads CASSLYGGSYNEQFF. Written as DNA, the CDR3 is TGTGCCAGCAGTTTATACGGGGGCTCCTACAATGAGCAGTTCTTC.

V is TRBV5-6 and J is TRBJ1-4; possibly TRBD1 for D (5 bases). V was trimmed by 4 bases and J by 4 bases, leaving 11 bases between them. Germline V gives CDR1 SGHDT, CDR2 YYEEEE. CDR3 length equals 14 residues. CDR3 sequence: CASSVGTVNEKLFF. DNA for the CDR3: TGTGCCAGCAGCGTCGGGACGGTTAATGAAAAACTGTTTTTT. Using reference TRBV5-6 and TRBJ1-4 for the parts outside the CDR3, the full variable domain is DAGVTQSPTHLIKTRGQQVTLRCSPKSGHDTVSWYQQALGQGPQFIFQYYEEEERQRGNFPDRFSGHQFPNYSSELNVNALLLGDSALYLCASSVGTVNEKLFFGSGTQLSVL.

The J gene is TRBJ2-2, the V gene TRBV30; D gene ambiguous. Germline CDR1 is GTSNPN and CDR2 is SVGIG (reference sequence). V dropped 0 bases and J dropped 7 bases, with 6 bases sitting between them. The length of the CDR3 is 12 residues. CDR3 nucleotide sequence: TGTGCCTGGAGTGTACGCGACGGGGAGCTGTTTTTT. This sequence encodes CAWSVRDGELFF.

This clone occurred once. V gene TRBV18 combines with J gene TRBJ2-3; TRBD2 matches 11 bases. Germline CDR1 and CDR2: KGHSH and LQKENI. The trim removed 3 bases at V and 0 bases at J, leaving 2 bases unmatched. The CDR3 is made up of 16 amino acids. The CDR3 reads CASSPGLAASTDTQYF. CDR3 bases: TGTGCCAGCTCACCGGGACTAGCGGCTAGCACAGATACGCAGTATTTT.

The chain joins TRBV6-1 to TRBJ2-1; D not certain. The germline V gene encodes CDR1 MNHNS and CDR2 SASEGT. V was shortened by 7 bases and J by 0 bases, with 13 bases between the two germline ends. The CDR3 sequence is 15 residues long. The CDR3 sequence is CASTGRLRSYNEQFF. The CDR3 DNA reads as TGTGCCAGCACTGGGCGGTTGCGCTCCTACAATGAGCAGTTCTTC.